This T cell receptor beta chain derives from a study of CXCR3-negative and CXCR3-positive naive CD8 T cells. Study-level points and caveats: TRB CDR3 properties served as the basis for inferring TCR strength, and surface CD5 was comparable between naive subsets. Hydrophobicity was higher for TRB CDR3s found in CXCR3-positive naive cells than in CXCR3-negative naive cells.

Researchers sorted roughly 310,000 cells of each CD8+ T cell subset in triplicate. Cells classed as naive CD8+ T cells were CD45RO-CCR7+CD27+CD95-. The CDR3 consists of 18 residues. CDR1 and CDR2 (germline): LNHNV, YYDKDF (reference sequence). The TRB libraries of cDNA were built by UMI-labeled 5' RACE. TCRdb derives one entry per CDR3 protein from the 5' RACE reads, leaving out DNA. In all, the sample yields 60,000 to 70,000 distinct CDR3 sequences. Notes on this clonotype: Its cognate antigen is unknown.

This chain connects TRBV15 to TRBJ2-1; the D gene TCRdb calls, TRBD1, cannot be checked with no DNA. This TCR derives from a human donor in good health. Some clones in this sample may be carry-over from other donors' samples. The sample comprised naive CXCR3+ CD8+ T cells from blood. As to subset: CD45RO-CCR7+CD27+CD95- naive CD8+ T cells expressing CXCR3 (TNR3+). CDR3 region: CATSEAPGFVGSGHEEIF.